This T cell receptor (beta chain) comes out of a study of cytomegalovirus exposure and HLA in healthy donors (TCRdb year 2017). A note on the overall study: In an earlier analysis of some 550 of the donors, roughly 300 Gb of sequence data and approximately 120 million unique TCR beta sequences from about 180 million T cells were reported. Around 300 gigabases of sequencing data and tens of millions of unique TCR sequences were included in an early release covering several hundred HLA-typed donors. Among the roughly 380 genotyped donors, more than 70% belonged to the genetic ancestry cluster associated with self-reported Caucasian donors. The study aimed to test whether cataloging public T cell receptors could reveal signatures of past pathogen exposure. The T cell repertoires of 550 to 850 subjects were profiled by immunosequencing and related to cytomegalovirus serostatus. A separate validation cohort of about 110 different subjects was used in addition to the roughly 700-subject first cohort. High-throughput TCR immunosequencing, statistical association of individual TCRs with disease status, and machine learning were combined to predict cytomegalovirus infection status. A later analysis re-examined previously published TCR beta repertoires from 610 or so donors and added high-resolution HLA genotyping to investigate patterns of TCR occurrence. The later analysis used no new phenotypic data to find candidate immune exposures, relying instead on TCR beta sequences and their occurrence across donors. In an earlier analysis of roughly 540 of the donors, high-throughput TCR beta sequencing was used to judge whether each TCR beta V gene segment behaved as functional or pseudogenic. Donor age, sex, ethnicity and CMV serostatus were compiled together with the repertoire data. Genome-wide SNP genotypes for about 60% of the roughly 700 donors were used in a later genetic analysis, which treated that subset as a discovery cohort. All discovery cohort repertoires had been generated on a single sequencing platform. HLA typing covered class I and class II loci at four-digit resolution. Typing coverage varied by locus: about 620-630 donors for A, B, C, DRB1 and DQB1; more than 500 for DQA1; some 610 for DPA1; approximately 450 for DPB1. Roughly 5 DR-DQ haplotypes were treated as single units for association and clustering because of strong linkage in the cohort. Among 350 to 400 genotyped donors of the cohort, an average of approximately 230,000 unique TCR beta nucleotide sequences were sequenced per donor, about a sixth of them non-productive. Results and caveats for the whole study, not just this receptor: Most TCR sequences were observed very rarely across donors, whereas some public TCRs were present in many individuals. In an earlier analysis of around 500 of the donors, most TCR beta V segments appeared in productive rearrangements about 90% or about 30% of the time, broadly matching IMGT annotations. In vitro tests confirmed that a few of the cytomegalovirus-associated TCR beta chains recognize cytomegalovirus antigens. Immune exposure information for the cohort was limited to CMV serostatus. In a later analysis, the rate of TCR association differed among HLA loci, with DRB1 alleles having the most associated TCRs and HLA-C alleles having the fewest. In a later genetic analysis, a missense DCLRE1C variant was associated with V-gene and J-gene trimming of TCR beta chains, and the association was replicated in an independent cohort. In a later analysis, most CMV-associated TCR beta chains were found to appear HLA-restricted, with HLA associations seemingly driven largely by CMV exposure. Only TCR beta chains were sequenced in this cohort, and the absence of alpha or paired-chain data limited detectable features. Linkage disequilibrium might explain the correlated functional status among segregating V segments, but an unknown experimental factor could not be excluded. About 15 rarely observed V segments, including chromosome 9 orphons, were excluded from the earlier analysis of some 590 of the donors because counts were too low. According to the authors, the approach could potentially be generalized to other disease states and immunological phenotypes. A further reported finding was that TCR beta sequences accurately predicted the HLA-A and HLA-B alleles for most subjects in the first cohort. A cluster of highly shared sequence variants was judged likely to be a technical artifact of the sequencing pipeline. Presence/absence analyses assumed roughly uniform sequencing depth across donors, an assumption that may not hold. In a later analysis, some 17,000 TCR beta sequences were associated with specific HLA alleles at a false discovery rate of 0.05. The 87-base-pair reads could not distinguish some IMGT-functional V segments, including TRBV6-2 and TRBV6-3, so those segments were excluded. In a later analysis, several top co-occurrence clusters were reported to appear linked to parvovirus B19, influenza, CMV and Epstein-Barr virus. In a later analysis, HLA-associated TCR beta chains showed more clonal expansion and lower generation probabilities than non-associated chains that were equally common. Assigning TCR associations to individual alleles was difficult when HLA alleles, especially DR and DQ, strongly co-occurred. The classifier was reported to diagnose cytomegalovirus status with high specificity and sensitivity in both the original cohort and the validation cohort. In the study, 150 to 200 TCR beta chains were listed as associated with cytomegalovirus. Because some donors lacked HLA typing at each locus, the association tests relied only on the typed subset. Compared with the roughly 710-donor mean, donors in an Asian-associated ancestry cluster had fewer N-insertions in productive TCRs, according to a later genetic analysis.

The CDR3 sequence holds 11 residues, the cysteine and phenylalanine included. Only the CDR3 DNA is retained, 33 bases long and in frame from the first base. The junction carries 13 bases between V and J, which are trimmed by 7 bases and 12 bases respectively. In the germline V gene (reference sequence), CDR1 corresponds to MNHEY and CDR2 to SMNVEV. Library prep was done by the immunoSEQ multiplex PCR assay. For the multiplex PCR, a mixture combining 60 forward primers for TCR Vbeta segments and 13 reverse primers for TCR Jbeta segments was used. The CDR3 region of rearranged TCR beta genes was amplified from genomic DNA with a multiplex PCR assay. The Illumina HiSeq System was used to sequence the amplified TCR beta libraries as 87-base-pair reads. The study's processing was this. A later analysis counted about 80 million unique TCR beta chains across the 666 repertoires, and around 9.9 million of these chains were shared by at least two donors. A nearest-neighbor algorithm error-corrected the raw reads and collapsed the reads into unique sequences, merging closely related sequences to remove PCR and sequencing errors. CDR3 sequences were aligned to IMGT reference sequences to assign V, D and J gene segments. For a sequence to be retained, at least a six-nucleotide match to both a V gene segment and a J gene segment was required. A rearrangement counted as productive if the CDR3 had no stop codons and remained in frame with V and J, and every other rearrangement counted as non-productive. Following IMGT convention, CDR3 was defined as the stretch from the second conserved V-encoded cysteine up to the conserved J-encoded phenylalanine. Sequences without an unambiguous match to a single V gene segment were excluded from the earlier analysis of 587 of the donors. An earlier analysis of fewer than 750 of the donors classified V segments as functional when productive rearrangements were above 56.7% and as segregating when the standard deviation between donors was above 5%. To diagnose cytomegalovirus status from the catalog of TCR beta chain sequences, a statistical classification framework was built. In a later analysis, TCR nucleotide sequences were compared against IMGT/GENE-DB human TR gene sequences so that V and J genes could be assigned. Using the TCRdist pipeline, a later analysis assigned CDR3 sequences along with most-parsimonious VDJ recombination scenarios. In a later analysis, every TCR beta chain was defined by the combination of its CDR3 amino acid sequence and its V-gene family, and reads without a unique V-gene family were dropped. A later analysis removed 592 highly shared, low-generation-probability nucleotide sequences to deal with suspected cross-contamination and a sequencing artifact. For each public chain, a later analysis derived a clonal expansion index from normalized ranks of inferred template counts within each repertoire. In a later analysis, generation probabilities were computed using a VDJ recombination model fitted to out-of-frame rearrangements, and the results were checked against IGoR. In a later analysis, TCR-TCR, TCR-HLA and TCR-CMV co-occurrence was scored with hypergeometric tests, and a repertoire-size bias correction was applied to TCR pairs. To estimate false discovery rates, a later analysis permuted the HLA or CMV assignments 20 times. In a later analysis, co-occurring TCRs were grouped using DBSCAN, with TCRdist sequence similarity added in when clustering inside HLA-allele-positive subsets. Repertoires with fewer than 30,000 or more than 120,000 public chains were left out of co-occurrence clustering, as were a handful of repertoires with anomalous nucleotide sharing. TCRdb provides this immuneACCESS table in a form limited to in-frame rearrangements. Some clones are lacking; in checked studies, under half of them reflect an unresolved V gene, and why the rest are absent is not known. The V and J calls and clone size come from that table; D and trimming were worked out from the DNA. The sample contains about 260,000 clones, roughly 86% of them found a single time. Of the sample, roughly 2% falls within the top ten clones.

In total, 630 or so healthy bone marrow donors made up the cohort. Cohort members were all nominally healthy when sampled, although unrecorded immune exposures were likely present. The donor was CMV seropositive and belonged to the group of more than 250 seropositive cohort members. Each donor provided a peripheral blood sample, and peripheral blood mononuclear cells were used for TCR beta sequencing. The Qiagen DNeasy Blood Extraction Kit was used to extract genomic DNA from the blood cell samples. Points on this clone: No antigen is known for it. Qualities for individual bases were not recorded, and no much larger clone is one base off.

This TCR was sampled from a woman aged 40 to 55 in good health and CMV-seropositive. The rearrangement joined TRBV27 to TRBJ2-1, with TRBD2 tentatively as D gene (5 bases match). Material: PBMCs. The nucleotide sequence is given as TGTGCCAGCACCACCCCTGAGGGGCAGTTCTTC. This translates into CASTTPEGQFF.